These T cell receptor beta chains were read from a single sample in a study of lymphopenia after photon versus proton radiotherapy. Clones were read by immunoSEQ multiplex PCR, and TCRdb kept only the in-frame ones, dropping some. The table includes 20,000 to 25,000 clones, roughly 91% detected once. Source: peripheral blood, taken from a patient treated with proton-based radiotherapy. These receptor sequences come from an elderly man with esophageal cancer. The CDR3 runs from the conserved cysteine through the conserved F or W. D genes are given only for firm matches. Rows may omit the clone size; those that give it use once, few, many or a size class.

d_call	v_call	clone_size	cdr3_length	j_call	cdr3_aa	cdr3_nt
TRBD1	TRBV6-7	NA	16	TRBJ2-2	CASSPGRDRATGELFF	TGTGCCAGCAGCCCAGGCCGGGACAGGGCGACCGGGGAGCTGTTTTTT
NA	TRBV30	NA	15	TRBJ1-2	CAWKTTGLQYDGYTF	TGTGCCTGGAAGACTACGGGACTACAGTACGATGGCTACACCTTC
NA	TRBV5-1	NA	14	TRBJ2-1	CASSHGQSLDEQFF	TGCGCCAGCAGCCACGGACAGTCTTTGGATGAGCAGTTCTTC
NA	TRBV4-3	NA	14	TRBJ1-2	CASSLLGGIDGYTF	TGCGCCAGCAGCCTACTAGGGGGGATTGATGGCTACACCTTC
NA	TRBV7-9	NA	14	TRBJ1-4	CASSLMAGAEKLFF	TGTGCCAGCAGTCTGATGGCAGGGGCTGAAAAACTGTTTTTT
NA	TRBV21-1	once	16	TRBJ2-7	CASSKGPGLALYEQYF	TGTGCCAGCAGCAAAGGTCCGGGACTAGCGCTTTACGAGCAGTACTTC
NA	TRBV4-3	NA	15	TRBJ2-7	CASSQVVERTYEQYF	TGCGCCAGCAGCCAAGTGGTAGAGCGCACCTACGAGCAGTACTTC
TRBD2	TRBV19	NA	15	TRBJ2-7	CASSLVAGLVHEQYF	TGTGCCAGTAGTCTGGTTGCGGGACTAGTACACGAGCAGTACTTC
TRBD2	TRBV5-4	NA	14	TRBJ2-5	CASSLGTSRETQYF	TGTGCCAGCAGCTTGGGGACTAGTCGGGAGACCCAGTACTTC
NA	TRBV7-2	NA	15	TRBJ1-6	CASSLGPFMTSPLHF	TGTGCCAGCAGCTTAGGACCGTTCATGACTTCACCCCTCCACTTT
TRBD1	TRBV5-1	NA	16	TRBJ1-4	CASSLRQGGTNEKLFF	TGCGCCAGCAGCCTACGACAGGGGGGGACTAATGAAAAACTGTTTTTT
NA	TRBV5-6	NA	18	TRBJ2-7	CASSLEEGAASSSYEQYF	TGTGCCAGCAGCTTGGAGGAAGGCGCGGCATCAAGCTCCTACGAGCAGTACTTC
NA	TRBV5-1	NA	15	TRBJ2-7	CASSYRPGFSYEQYF	TGCGCCAGCAGCTACCGCCCAGGCTTCTCCTACGAGCAGTACTTC
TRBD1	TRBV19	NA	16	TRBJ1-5	CASSIGQDRGNQPQHF	TGTGCCAGTAGTATTGGGCAGGACAGGGGCAATCAGCCCCAGCATTTT
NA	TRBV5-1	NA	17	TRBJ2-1	CASSIDGGGAGYNEQFF	TGCGCCAGCAGCATAGATGGAGGGGGCGCGGGCTACAATGAGCAGTTCTTC
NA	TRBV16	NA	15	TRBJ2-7	CASSPWTGQGDEQYF	TGTGCCAGCAGCCCCTGGACGGGGCAGGGAGACGAGCAGTACTTC
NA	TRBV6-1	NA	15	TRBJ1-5	CASRGRGESNQPQHF	TGTGCCAGCAGGGGTAGGGGGGAAAGCAATCAGCCCCAGCATTTT
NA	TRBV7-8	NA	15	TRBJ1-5	CASSLDGAGFQPQHF	TGTGCCAGCAGCTTAGATGGGGCAGGCTTTCAGCCCCAGCATTTT
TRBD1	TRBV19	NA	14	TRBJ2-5	CASSPSQGYETQYF	TGTGCCAGTTCCCCGTCACAGGGGTATGAGACCCAGTACTTC
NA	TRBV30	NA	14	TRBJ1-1	CAWSHKGGDPEAFF	TGTGCCTGGAGTCATAAGGGGGGGGATCCTGAAGCTTTCTTT
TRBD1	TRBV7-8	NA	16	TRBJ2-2	CASTSAGTANTGELFF	TGTGCCAGCACCTCCGCCGGGACAGCGAACACCGGGGAGCTGTTTTTT
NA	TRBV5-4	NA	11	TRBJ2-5	CASSLSETQYF	TGTGCCAGCAGCTTGTCGGAGACCCAGTACTTC
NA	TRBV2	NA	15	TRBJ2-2	CASRAGTDYTGELFF	TGTGCCAGCAGGGCCGGGACGGACTACACCGGGGAGCTGTTTTTT
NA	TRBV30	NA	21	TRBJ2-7	CAWSVNVWGFEWQGSSYEQYF	TGTGCCTGGAGTGTAAACGTTTGGGGATTCGAATGGCAGGGGAGCTCCTACGAGCAGTACTTC
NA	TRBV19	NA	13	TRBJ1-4	CAGAMGPNEKLFF	TGTGCCGGTGCAATGGGGCCTAATGAAAAACTGTTTTTT
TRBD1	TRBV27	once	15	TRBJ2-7	CASRDSGTVTYEQYF	TGTGCCAGCAGAGATTCCGGGACAGTCACCTACGAGCAGTACTTC
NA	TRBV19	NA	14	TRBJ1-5	CASSRGPGFQPQHF	TGTGCCAGTAGTCGGGGGCCAGGGTTTCAGCCCCAGCATTTT